This TCR beta chain came from a study of beta chain features in type 1 diabetes. Study results and caveats: Resolution of whether HLA type affects TCRB rearrangement was not achieved here. The cDNA sequencing approach could over-represent high-TCR-expressing cells.

V shed 3 bases and J shed 7 bases, with 8 bases lying between them. CDR1 is SGHRS and CDR2 is YFSETQ in the germline V gene. The CDR3 has 11 amino acids. As to this clone: The antigen remains undetermined.

Every donor had blood drawn once into heparin, 90 to 150 mL on average. CD4+ naive, central memory, regulatory and stem cell-like memory cells were sorted via CD45RO/CCR7/CD25/CD127/CD95/CD27. What was sequenced were expressed TCRB transcripts, since all of the isolated RNA had been reverse transcribed. Assay used: immunoSEQ multiplex PCR; TCRdb lists only in-frame clones, some missing. The sample consists of about 900,000 clones, about a sixth of them appearing once. The receptor was isolated from a woman younger than 30 in good health. This sequence joins TRBV5-1 and TRBJ2-7; tentative D call: TRBD2 (6 bases). Material for sequencing was naive CD4+ T cells from blood. CDR3: CASSYSGEQYF. The CDR3, as DNA: TGCGCCAGCAGCTACAGCGGGGAGCAGTACTTC.